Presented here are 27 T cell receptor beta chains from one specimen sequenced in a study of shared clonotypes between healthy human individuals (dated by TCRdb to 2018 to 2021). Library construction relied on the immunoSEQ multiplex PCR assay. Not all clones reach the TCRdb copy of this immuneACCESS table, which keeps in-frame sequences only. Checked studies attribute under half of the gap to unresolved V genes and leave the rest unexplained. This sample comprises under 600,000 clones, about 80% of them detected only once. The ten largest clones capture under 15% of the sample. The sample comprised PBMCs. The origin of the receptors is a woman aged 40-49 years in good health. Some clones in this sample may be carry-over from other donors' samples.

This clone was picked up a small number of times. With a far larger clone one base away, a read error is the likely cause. This CDR3 reads CASSLGTGVEDTEALF. Written as DNA, the CDR3 is TGTGCCAGCAGCTTGGGGACAGGGGTTGAGGACACTGAAGCTTTATTT. This rearrangement joins TRBV5-4 to TRBJ1-1; 9 positions agree with TRBD1. CDR1 SGHNT and CDR2 YYREEE come from the germline V gene (reference sequence). There are 16 residues in the CDR3.

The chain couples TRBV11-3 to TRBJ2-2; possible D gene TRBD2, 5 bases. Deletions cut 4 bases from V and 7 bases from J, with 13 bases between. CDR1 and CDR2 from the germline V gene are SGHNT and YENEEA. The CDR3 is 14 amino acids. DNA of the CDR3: TGTGCCAGCAGCTCCGGGGTCAAAGGCGGGGAGCTGTTTTTT. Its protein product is CASSSGVKGGELFF.

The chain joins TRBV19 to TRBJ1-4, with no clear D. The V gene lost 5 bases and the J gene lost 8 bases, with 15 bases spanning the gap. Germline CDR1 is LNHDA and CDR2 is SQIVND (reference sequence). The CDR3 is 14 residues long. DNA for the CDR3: TGTGCCAGTAGTGGGCCCCAACTGGTAGAAAAACTGTTTTTT. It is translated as CASSGPQLVEKLFF.

The CDR3 spells CASSLMTGPYEQYF. The CDR3 region has the DNA TGCGCCAGCAGCTTAATGACAGGTCCCTACGAGCAGTACTTC. The J gene is TRBJ2-5, the V gene TRBV4-1; TRBD1 might be the D (6 bases). Matching the DNA end better, TRBJ2-7 makes the J call doubtful. The length of the CDR3 is 14 residues. Germline values: CDR1 MGHRA, CDR2 YSYEKL.

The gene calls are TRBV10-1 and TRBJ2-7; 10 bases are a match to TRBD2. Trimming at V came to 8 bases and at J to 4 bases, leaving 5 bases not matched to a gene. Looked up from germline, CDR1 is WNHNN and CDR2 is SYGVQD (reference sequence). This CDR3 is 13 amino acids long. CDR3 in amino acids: CASRPSGSYEQYF. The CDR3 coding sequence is TGCGCCAGCCGGCCTAGCGGGAGTTACGAGCAGTACTTC.

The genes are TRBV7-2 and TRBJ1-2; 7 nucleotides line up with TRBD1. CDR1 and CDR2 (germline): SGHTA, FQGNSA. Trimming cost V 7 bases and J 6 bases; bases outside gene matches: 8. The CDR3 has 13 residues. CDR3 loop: CASTPGQADGYTF. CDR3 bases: TGTGCCAGCACCCCTGGACAGGCGGATGGCTACACCTTC. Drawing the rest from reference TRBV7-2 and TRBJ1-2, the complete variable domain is GAGVSQSPSNKVTEKGKDVELRCDPISGHTALYWYRQSLGQGLEFLIYFQGNSAPDKSGLPSDRFSAERTGGSVSTLTIQRTQQEDSAVYLCASTPGQADGYTFGSGTRLTVV.

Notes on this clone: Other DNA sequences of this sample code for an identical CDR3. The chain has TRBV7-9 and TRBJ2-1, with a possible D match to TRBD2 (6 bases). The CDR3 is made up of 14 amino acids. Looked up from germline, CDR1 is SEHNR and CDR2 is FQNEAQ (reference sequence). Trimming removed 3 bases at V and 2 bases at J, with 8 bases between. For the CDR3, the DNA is TGTGCCAGCAGCTTGGGGGGACCCTACAATGAGCAGTTCTTC. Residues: CASSLGGPYNEQFF. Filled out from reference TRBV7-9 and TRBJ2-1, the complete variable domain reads DTGVSQNPRHKITKRGQNVTFRCDPISEHNRLYWYRQTLGQGPEFLTYFQNEAQLEKSRLLSDRFSAERPKGSFSTLEIQRTEQGDSAMYLCASSLGGPYNEQFFGPGTRLTVL.

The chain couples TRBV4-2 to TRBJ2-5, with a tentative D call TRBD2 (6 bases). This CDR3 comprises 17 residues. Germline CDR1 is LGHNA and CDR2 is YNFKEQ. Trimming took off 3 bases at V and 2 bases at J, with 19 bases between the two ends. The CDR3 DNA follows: TGTGCCAGCAGCCAGGCATCCTTACCGGGACTGCAAGAGACCCAGTACTTC. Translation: CASSQASLPGLQETQYF.

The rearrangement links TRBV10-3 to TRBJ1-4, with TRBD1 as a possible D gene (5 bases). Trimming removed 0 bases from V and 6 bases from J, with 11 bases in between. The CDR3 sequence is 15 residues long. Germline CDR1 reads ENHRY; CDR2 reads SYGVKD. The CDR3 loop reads CAISESQGGDEKLFF. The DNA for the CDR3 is TGTGCCATCAGTGAGTCGCAGGGAGGGGATGAAAAACTGTTTTTT.

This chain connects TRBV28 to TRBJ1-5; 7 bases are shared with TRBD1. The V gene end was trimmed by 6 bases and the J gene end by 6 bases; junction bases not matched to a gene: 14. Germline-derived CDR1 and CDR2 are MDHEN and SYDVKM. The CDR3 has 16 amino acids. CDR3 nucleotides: TGTGCCAGCAGCCTAAGGTCAGGGGGTGGGGGTCAGCCCCAGCATTTT. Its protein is CASSLRSGGGGQPQHF.

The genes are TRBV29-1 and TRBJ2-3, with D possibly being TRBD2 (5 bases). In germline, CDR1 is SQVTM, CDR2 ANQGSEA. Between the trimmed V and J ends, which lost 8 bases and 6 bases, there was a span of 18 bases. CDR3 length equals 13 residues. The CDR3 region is CSSGADRVDTQYF. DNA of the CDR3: TGCAGCTCTGGAGCGGACCGGGTGGATACGCAGTATTTT.

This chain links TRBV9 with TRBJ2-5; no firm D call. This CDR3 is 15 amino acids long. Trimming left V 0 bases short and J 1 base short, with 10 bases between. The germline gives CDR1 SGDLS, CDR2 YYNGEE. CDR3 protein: CASSVGPHIQETQYF. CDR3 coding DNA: TGTGCCAGCAGCGTAGGACCGCACATCCAAGAGACCCAGTACTTC.

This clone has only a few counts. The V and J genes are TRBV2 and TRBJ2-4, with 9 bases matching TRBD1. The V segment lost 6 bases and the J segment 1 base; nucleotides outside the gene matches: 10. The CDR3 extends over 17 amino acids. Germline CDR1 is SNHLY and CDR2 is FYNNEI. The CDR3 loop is CASSGIQGAGAKNIQYF. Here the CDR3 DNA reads TGTGCCAGCAGCGGTATACAGGGGGCTGGGGCCAAAAACATTCAGTACTTC.

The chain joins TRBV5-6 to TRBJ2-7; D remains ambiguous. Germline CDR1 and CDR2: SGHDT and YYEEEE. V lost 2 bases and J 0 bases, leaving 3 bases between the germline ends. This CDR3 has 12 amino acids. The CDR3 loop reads CASSLFSYEQYF. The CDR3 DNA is TGTGCCAGCAGCTTATTCTCCTACGAGCAGTACTTC.

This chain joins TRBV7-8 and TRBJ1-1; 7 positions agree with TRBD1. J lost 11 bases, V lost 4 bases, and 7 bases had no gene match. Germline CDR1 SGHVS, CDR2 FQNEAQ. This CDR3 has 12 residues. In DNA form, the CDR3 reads TGTGCCAGCAGCTGGTCTCAGGGGGGGGCTTTCTTT. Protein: CASSWSQGGAFF.

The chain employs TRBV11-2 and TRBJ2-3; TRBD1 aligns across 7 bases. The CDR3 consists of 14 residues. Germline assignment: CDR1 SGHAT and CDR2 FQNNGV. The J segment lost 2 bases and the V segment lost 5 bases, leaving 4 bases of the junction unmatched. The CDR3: CASSQGTATDTQYF. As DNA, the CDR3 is TGTGCCAGCAGCCAGGGGACAGCCACAGATACGCAGTATTTT.

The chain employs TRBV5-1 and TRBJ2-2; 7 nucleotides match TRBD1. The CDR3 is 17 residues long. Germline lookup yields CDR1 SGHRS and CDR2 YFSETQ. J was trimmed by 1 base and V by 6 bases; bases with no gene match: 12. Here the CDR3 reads CASNPNPGTVNTGELFF. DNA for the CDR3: TGCGCCAGCAACCCCAACCCGGGGACAGTGAACACCGGGGAGCTGTTTTTT.

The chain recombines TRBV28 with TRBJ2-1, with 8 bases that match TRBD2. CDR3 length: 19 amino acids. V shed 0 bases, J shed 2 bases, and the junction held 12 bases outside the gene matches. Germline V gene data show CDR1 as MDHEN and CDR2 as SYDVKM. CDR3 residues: CASSLWILAEHPTYNEQFF. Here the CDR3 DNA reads TGTGCCAGCAGTTTATGGATACTAGCGGAGCATCCGACCTACAATGAGCAGTTCTTC.

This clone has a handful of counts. The chain's CDR3 is CASSLGSGSGDTQYF. CDR3 bases: TGTGCCAGCAGCTTAGGATCAGGGTCGGGAGATACGCAGTATTTT. The rearrangement links TRBV7-2 to TRBJ2-3; D perhaps matches TRBD1 (5 bases). The CDR3 has 15 amino acids. The V gene lost 1 base and the J gene lost 5 bases, with 13 bases spanning the gap. CDR1 and CDR2 from the germline V gene are SGHTA and FQGNSA.

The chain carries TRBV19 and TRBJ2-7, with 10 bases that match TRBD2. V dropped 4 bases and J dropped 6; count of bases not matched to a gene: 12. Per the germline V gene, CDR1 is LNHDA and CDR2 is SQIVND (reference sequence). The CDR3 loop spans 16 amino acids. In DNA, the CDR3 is TGTGCCAGTAGTAGGCCCTCGAGCGGGAGGGCCTCCGAGCAGTACTTC. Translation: CASSRPSSGRASEQYF. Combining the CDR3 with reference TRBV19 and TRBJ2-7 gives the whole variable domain DGGITQSPKYLFRKEGQNVTLSCEQNLNHDAMYWYRQDPGQGLRLIYYSQIVNDFQKGDIAEGYSVSREKKESFPLTVTSAQKNPTAFYLCASSRPSSGRASEQYFGPGTRLTVT.

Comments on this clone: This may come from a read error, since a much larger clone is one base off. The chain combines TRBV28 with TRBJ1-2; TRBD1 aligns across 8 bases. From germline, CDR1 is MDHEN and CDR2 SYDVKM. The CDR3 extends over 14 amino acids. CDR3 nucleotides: TGTGCCGGCAGCGACAGGGGACCTAACTATGGCTACACCTTC. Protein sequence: CAGSDRGPNYGYTF.

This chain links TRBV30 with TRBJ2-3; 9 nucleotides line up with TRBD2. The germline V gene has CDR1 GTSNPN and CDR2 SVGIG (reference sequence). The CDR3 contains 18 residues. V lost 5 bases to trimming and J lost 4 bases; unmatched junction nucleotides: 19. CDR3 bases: TGTGCCTGGGAAACGGGCCGGCGGGCGGGGGGGAGATCAGATACGCAGTATTTT. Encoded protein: CAWETGRRAGGRSDTQYF. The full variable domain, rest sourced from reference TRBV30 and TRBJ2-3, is SQTIHQWPATLVQPVGSPLSLECTVEGTSNPNLYWYRQAAGRGLQLLFYSVGIGQISSEVPQNLSASRPQDRQFILSSKKLLLSDSGFYLCAWETGRRAGGRSDTQYFGPGTRLTVL.

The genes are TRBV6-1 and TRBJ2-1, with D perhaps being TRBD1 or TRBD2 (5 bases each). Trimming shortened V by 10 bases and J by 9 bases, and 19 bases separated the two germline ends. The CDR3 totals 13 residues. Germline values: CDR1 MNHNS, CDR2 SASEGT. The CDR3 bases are TGTGCCACCGGGGCTATCGGACGCGCTGAGCAGTTCTTC. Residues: CATGAIGRAEQFF.

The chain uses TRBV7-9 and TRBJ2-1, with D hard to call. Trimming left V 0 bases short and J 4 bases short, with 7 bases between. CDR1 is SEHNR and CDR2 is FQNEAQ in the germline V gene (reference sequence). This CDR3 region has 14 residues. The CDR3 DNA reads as TGTGCCAGCAGCTTAGCCAGTGTTTACAATGAGCAGTTCTTC. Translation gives CASSLASVYNEQFF.

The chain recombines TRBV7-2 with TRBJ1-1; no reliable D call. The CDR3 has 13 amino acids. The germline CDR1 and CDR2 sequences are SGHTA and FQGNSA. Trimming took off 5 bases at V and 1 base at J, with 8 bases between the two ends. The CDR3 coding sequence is TGTGCCAGCAGCCAAGACCAGAACACTGAAGCTTTCTTT. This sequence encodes CASSQDQNTEAFF.

The CDR3 region has the DNA TGTGCCAGCAGCCCCGGGGGGGGCAGGGACGCTTTCTTT. Its translation is CASSPGGGRDAFF. V is TRBV9 and J is TRBJ1-1, with a tentative D call TRBD1 (6 bases). V lost 4 bases and J 11 bases, leaving 18 bases between the germline ends. Looked up from germline, CDR1 is SGDLS and CDR2 is YYNGEE. The CDR3 length is 13 residues.

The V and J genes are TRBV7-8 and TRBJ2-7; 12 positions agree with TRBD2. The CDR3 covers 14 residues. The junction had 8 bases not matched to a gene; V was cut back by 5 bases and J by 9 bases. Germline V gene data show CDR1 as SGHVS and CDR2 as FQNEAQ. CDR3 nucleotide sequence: TGTGCCAGCAGCCAGACTAGCGGGAGTAACGGGCAGTACTTC. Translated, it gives CASSQTSGSNGQYF. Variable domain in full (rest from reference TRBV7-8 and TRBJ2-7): GAGVSQSPRYKVAKRGQDVALRCDPISGHVSLFWYQQALGQGPEFLTYFQNEAQLDKSGLPSDRFFAERPEGSVSTLKIQRTQQEDSAVYLCASSQTSGSNGQYFGPGTRLTVT.